This T cell receptor beta chain was observed in a study of CD8 T cells in Susac syndrome. Broader study findings: Repertoires of Susac syndrome CD4+ T cells lacked clonal expansion.

Sequencing targeted TCR beta in blood CD8+ and CD4+ T cells. Recently defined diagnostic criteria classed the Susac syndrome patients as definite or probable. Remarks on this clonotype: The antigen remains undetermined.

This CDR3 region has 13 residues. V was trimmed by 3 bases and J by 7 bases, leaving 12 bases between them. The V gene's germline CDR1 is SGHVS and CDR2 FNYEAQ. Reverse transcription of roughly 0.5 to 1 ug RNA was carried out with random hexamers. Amplification of TCR beta CDR3 by immunoSEQ multiplex PCR spanned 54 Vbeta and 13 Jbeta. One entry per CDR3 protein, called by TCRdb with MiXCR from the immunoSEQ multiplex PCR reads. The data contain around 230,000 distinct CDR3 sequences, 90% to 97% of them singletons. What was sequenced was CD4+ T cells from PBMCs. The clonotype originates from a human donor with Susac syndrome. The chain carries TRBV7-6 and TRBJ1-2, with no clear D. CDR3: CASSFVREVGYTF. The CDR3 coding sequence is TGTGCCAGCAGCTTTGTCCGGGAGGTTGGCTACACCTTC.